This TCR beta chain was found in a study of T cell clonotyping in hematopoietic cell transplantation. Notes on the study in general: After transplant, recipient diversity fell while pathologically expanded clonotypes grew through day 180.

TCRdb's table, derived via immunoSEQ multiplex PCR, lists solely in-frame clones and lacks some. The table shows approximately 7,000 clones, with 80% to 90% occurring only once. On this clone: The antigen remains undetermined.

The CDR3 totals 14 residues. The germline CDR1 and CDR2 sequences are ENHRY and SYGVKD. The ends were cut back, 4 bases at V and 3 bases at J, with 13 bases in the middle. Sample: PBMCs, taken 100 days after allogeneic stem cell transplant. The sequence was collected from a male patient in his forties or fifties who had an allogeneic stem cell transplant from a related donor, so the T cells may come from the graft donor. Some clones in this sample may be carry-over from other donors' samples. The rearrangement uses TRBV10-3 and TRBJ2-7; D is possibly TRBD2 (6 bases). As DNA, the CDR3 is TGTGCCATCAGTGGGGACTTCGGCAACTACGAGCAGTACTTC. It is translated as CAISGDFGNYEQYF.